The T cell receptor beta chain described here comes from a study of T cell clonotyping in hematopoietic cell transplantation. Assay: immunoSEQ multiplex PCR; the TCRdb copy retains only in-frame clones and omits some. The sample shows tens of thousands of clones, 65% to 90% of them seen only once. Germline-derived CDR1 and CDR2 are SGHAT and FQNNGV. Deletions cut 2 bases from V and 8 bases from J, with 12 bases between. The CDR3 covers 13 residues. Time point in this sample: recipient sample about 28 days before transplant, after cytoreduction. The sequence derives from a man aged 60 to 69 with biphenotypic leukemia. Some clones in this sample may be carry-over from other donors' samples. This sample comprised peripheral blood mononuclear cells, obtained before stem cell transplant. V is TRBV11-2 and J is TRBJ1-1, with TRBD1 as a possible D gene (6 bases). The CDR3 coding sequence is TGTGCCAGCAGCTTATCATGGGGGGCCGAAGCTTTCTTT. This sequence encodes CASSLSWGAEAFF.